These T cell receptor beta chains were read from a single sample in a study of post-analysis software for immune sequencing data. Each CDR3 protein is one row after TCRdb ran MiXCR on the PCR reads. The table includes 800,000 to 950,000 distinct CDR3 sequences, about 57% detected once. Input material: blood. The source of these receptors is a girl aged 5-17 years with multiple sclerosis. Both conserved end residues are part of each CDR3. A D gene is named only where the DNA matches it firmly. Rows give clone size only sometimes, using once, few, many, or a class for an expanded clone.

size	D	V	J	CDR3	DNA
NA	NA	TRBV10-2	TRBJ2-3	CASSESAGISTDTQYF	TGCGCCAGCAGTGAGTCCGCGGGGATAAGCACAGATACGCAGTATTTT
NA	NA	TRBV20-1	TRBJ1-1	CSASKGRSTEAFF	TGCAGTGCTAGTAAGGGGAGGAGCACTGAAGCTTTCTTT
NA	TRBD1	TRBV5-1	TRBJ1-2	CASTRDRGRGGYTF	TGCGCCAGCACCCGGGACAGGGGGCGAGGTGGCTACACCTTC
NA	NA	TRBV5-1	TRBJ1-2	CASSLEDSYYGYTF	TGCGCCAGCAGCTTGGAGGACTCCTACTATGGCTACACCTTC
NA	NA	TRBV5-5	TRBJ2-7	CASSLMQGFPYEQYF	TGTGCCAGCAGCTTGATGCAGGGGTTCCCCTACGAGCAGTACTTC
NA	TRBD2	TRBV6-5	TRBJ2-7	CASSYGVLAGDPNYEQYF	TGTGCCAGCAGTTACGGGGTACTAGCGGGAGACCCTAACTACGAGCAGTACTTC
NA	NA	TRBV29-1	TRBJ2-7	CSVNTARGMEYEQYF	TGCAGCGTTAACACCGCGAGAGGGATGGAATACGAGCAGTACTTC
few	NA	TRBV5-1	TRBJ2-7	CASSLGDASSYEQYF	TGCGCCAGCAGCTTGGGTGACGCCAGCTCCTACGAGCAGTACTTC
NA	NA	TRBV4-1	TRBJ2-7	CASSQEGTGIPYEQYF	TGCGCCAGCAGCCAAGAAGGAACAGGGATCCCCTACGAGCAGTACTTC
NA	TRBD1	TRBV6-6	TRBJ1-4	CASSYLPEGAGEKLFF	TGTGCCAGCAGTTACCTGCCGGAGGGGGCGGGAGAAAAACTGTTTTTT
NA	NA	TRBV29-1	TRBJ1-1	CSVAPRAHTEAFF	TGCAGCGTCGCACCTCGGGCCCACACTGAAGCTTTCTTT
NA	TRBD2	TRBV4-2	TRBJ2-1	CASSQDEGTRTSGRHEQFF	TGTGCCAGCAGCCAAGATGAAGGCACCAGGACTAGCGGGAGGCATGAGCAGTTCTTC
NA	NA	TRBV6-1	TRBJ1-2	CASSGHRAGYGYTF	TGTGCCAGCAGTGGGCACAGGGCCGGCTATGGCTACACCTTC
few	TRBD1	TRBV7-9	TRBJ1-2	CASSASGGSGYTF	TGTGCCAGCAGCGCATCAGGGGGCTCGGGCTACACCTTC
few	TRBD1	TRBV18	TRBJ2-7	CASSPTGTGVSEQYF	TGTGCCAGCTCCCCCACCGGGACAGGGGTAAGCGAGCAGTACTTC
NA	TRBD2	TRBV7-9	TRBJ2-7	CASSDIAGSGSHEQYF	TGTGCCAGCAGCGATATAGCAGGGAGCGGGAGCCACGAGCAGTACTTC
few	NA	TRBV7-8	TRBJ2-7	CASSLVAGTYEQYF	TGTGCCAGCAGCTTAGTTGCGGGGACCTACGAGCAGTACTTC
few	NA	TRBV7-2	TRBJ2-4	CASSLGTGDIQYF	TGTGCCAGCAGCCTAGGGACTGGGGACATTCAGTACTTC
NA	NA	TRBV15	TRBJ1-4	CATSRLDLTGEKLFF	TGTGCCACCAGCAGACTTGACCTAACTGGGGAAAAACTGTTTTTT
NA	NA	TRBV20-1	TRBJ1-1	CSARESSMNTEAFF	TGCAGTGCTAGAGAGAGCAGCATGAACACTGAAGCTTTCTTT